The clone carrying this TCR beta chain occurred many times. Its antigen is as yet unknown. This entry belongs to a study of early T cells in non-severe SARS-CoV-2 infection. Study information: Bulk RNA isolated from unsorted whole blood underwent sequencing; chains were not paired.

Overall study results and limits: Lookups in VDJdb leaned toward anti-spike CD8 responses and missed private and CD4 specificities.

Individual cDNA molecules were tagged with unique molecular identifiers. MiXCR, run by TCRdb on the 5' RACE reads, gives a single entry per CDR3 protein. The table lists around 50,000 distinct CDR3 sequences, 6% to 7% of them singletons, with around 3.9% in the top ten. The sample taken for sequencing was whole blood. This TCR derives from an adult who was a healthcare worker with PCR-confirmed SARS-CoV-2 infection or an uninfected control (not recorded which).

The CDR3 reads CASSSYRGHGYTF. CDR3 DNA: TGTGCCAGCAGTTCTTACAGGGGGCATGGCTACACCTTC. The V call is TRBV6-5, the J call TRBJ1-2, with 9 bases fitting TRBD1. In germline, CDR1 is MNHEY, CDR2 SVGAGI. The CDR3 extends over 13 amino acids. V was clipped by 4 bases and J by 6 bases; unmatched bases: 3.